Following are 21 T cell receptor beta chains from one sample sequenced in a study of human T cells and chemical hapten exposure. The time point was: patch test 1, 2 weeks after DPC sensitization. The treatment was: therapeutic diphenylcyclopropenone sensitization with weekly scalp DPC. TCRdb reprocessed the RACE reads via MiXCR and lists one record per CDR3 protein. In the table there are tens of thousands of distinct CDR3 sequences, 7.5% to 10% of which are singletons. The sequences come from whole blood, collected in connection with sensitization to the hapten diphenylcyclopropenone (DPC). Source of these receptors: a woman in her 40s with alopecia areata. Some clones in this sample may be carry-over from other donors' samples.

This clonotype came up many times. The CDR3 loop is CASSLARDPAYGEQFF. The CDR3 DNA is TGTGCCAGCAGCTTAGCACGGGACCCCGCTTATGGTGAGCAGTTCTTC. The rearrangement links TRBV7-6 to TRBJ2-1; D may be TRBD1 or TRBD2 (5 bases each). This CDR3 is built from 16 residues. From germline, CDR1 is SGHVS and CDR2 FNYEAQ. Deletions cut 0 bases from V and 9 bases from J, with 18 bases between.

The CDR3 DNA follows: TGCAGTGCTAGGGCCGGCATGAGAGATGGCGGGGAGCTGTTTTTT. Its translation: CSARAGMRDGGELFF. The rearrangement joins TRBV20-1 to TRBJ2-2, with unresolved D. V was trimmed by 3 bases and J by 7 bases, leaving 18 bases between them. The CDR3 spans 15 residues. Germline lookup yields CDR1 DFQATT and CDR2 SNEGSKA (reference sequence).

This clonotype was seen a handful of times. The chain carries TRBV14 and TRBJ1-4; 7 bases line up with TRBD1. Losses at the gene ends were 1 base for V and 8 bases for J; bases not matched to a gene: 10. The CDR3 sequence is 16 residues long. The germline CDR1 and CDR2 sequences are SGHDN and FVKESK. The CDR3 sequence: CASSQVRQGRYEKLFF. Here the CDR3 DNA reads TGTGCCAGCAGCCAAGTCCGACAGGGTCGCTACGAAAAACTGTTTTTT.

This clonotype was counted at least ten times. This chain uses TRBV10-3 with TRBJ1-1; D perhaps matches TRBD1 (5 bases). V was clipped by 6 bases and J by 4 bases, with 15 bases between them. CDR3 size: 14 residues. Germline CDR1 ENHRY, CDR2 SYGVKD. The CDR3 protein is CAIRMAGTATEAFF. The CDR3 coding sequence is TGTGCCATCAGAATGGCAGGGACGGCCACTGAAGCTTTCTTT.

Worth noting for this clonotype: It may be a read error: a sequence one base away is much more abundant. The chain recombines TRBV12-3 or TRBV12-4 with TRBJ1-4, with 8 nucleotides matching TRBD1. The CDR3 contains 14 residues. CDR3 in DNA: TGTGCCAGCAGTGAGGACAGGGTGGACGAAAAACTGTATTTT. Protein: CASSEDRVDEKLYF.

V usage is TRBV20-1 and J usage is TRBJ2-7, with 9 positions matching TRBD1. Germline V lookup: CDR1 DFQATT, CDR2 SNEGSKA (reference sequence). The CDR3 contains 16 residues. V lost 5 bases, J lost 4 bases, and 15 bases stayed unmatched. CDR3 bases: TGCAGTGCTGCACCATTGACAGGGGGTCTCGGGTACGAGCAGTACTTC. This translates into CSAAPLTGGLGYEQYF.

V is TRBV12-3 or TRBV12-4 and J is TRBJ1-3, with 7 bases lining up with TRBD1. Trimming took 6 bases from V and 4 from J; bases not matched to a gene: 3. The CDR3 sequence is 13 residues long. CDR3 protein: CASRGTVGNTIYF. Written as DNA, the CDR3 is TGTGCCAGCAGGGGGACAGTAGGAAACACCATATATTTT.

This clonotype was found many times. The chain is built from TRBV29-1 and TRBJ2-1; 10 bases align to TRBD2. Germline V gene sequence: CDR1 SQVTM, CDR2 ANQGSEA. The CDR3 runs to 13 residues. J lost 8 bases, V lost 7 bases, and 8 bases had no gene match. CDR3 bases: TGCAGCGCTAGCGGGGGTTTCAGTGATGAGCAGTTCTTC. This gives the protein CSASGGFSDEQFF.

Many counts were recorded for this clonotype. The rearrangement uses TRBV6-1 and TRBJ2-1; 14 bases match TRBD2. The V gene end was trimmed by 10 bases and the J gene end by 9 bases; junction bases not matched to a gene: 11. The germline CDR1 and CDR2 sequences are MNHNS and SASEGT. The CDR3 length is 15 residues. The CDR3 nucleotides read TGTGCCACCGAGCGACTAGCGGGGGGGCGGGGTGAGCAGTTCTTC. This codes for CATERLAGGRGEQFF.

The V call is TRBV2, the J call TRBJ1-5, with 9 bases identical to TRBD1. This CDR3 comprises 14 residues. Looked up from germline, CDR1 is SNHLY and CDR2 is FYNNEI. V lost 5 bases to trimming and J lost 8 bases; unmatched junction nucleotides: 7. Written as DNA, the CDR3 is TGTGCCAGCAGTTCCGGGACAGGGAGGGAGCCCCAGCATTTT. This codes for CASSSGTGREPQHF.

The table lists this clonotype with many counts. The rearrangement uses TRBV5-4 and TRBJ2-7, with D possibly being TRBD1 (6 bases). There are 14 residues in the CDR3. CDR1 and CDR2 (germline): SGHNT, YYREEE (reference sequence). V lost 2 bases, J lost 1 base, and 10 bases lay in between. The CDR3 coding sequence is TGTGCCAGCAGCTTAGGACAGATGTCCTACGAGCAGTACTTC. This codes for CASSLGQMSYEQYF.

In this sample, this clonotype turned up many times. V is TRBV7-9 and J is TRBJ1-1; D unresolved. CDR1 SEHNR and CDR2 FQNEAQ come from the germline V gene (reference sequence). This CDR3 comprises 11 residues. The germline V and J ends were trimmed by 5 bases and 5 bases, with 6 bases remaining between them. CDR3 bases: TGTGCCAGCAGCCGTAGTACTGAAGCTTTCTTT. It specifies CASSRSTEAFF.

This clonotype was seen ten or more times. The CDR3 is CASSHWTSGVVTGELFF. The CDR3 coding sequence is TGTGCCAGCAGCCACTGGACTAGCGGGGTAGTCACCGGGGAGCTGTTTTTT. The genes are TRBV3-1 and TRBJ2-2; TRBD2 matches 12 bases. The CDR3 extends over 17 amino acids. Germline lookup yields CDR1 LGHDT and CDR2 YNNKEL (reference sequence). The V gene end was trimmed by 3 bases and the J gene end by 4 bases; junction bases not matched to a gene: 6.

This clonotype has only a few counts. The V and J genes are TRBV7-2 and TRBJ1-1; maybe TRBD1 (5 bases). This CDR3 has 16 amino acids. Trimming took 5 bases from V and 0 from J, leaving 16 bases between them. Germline V CDR1 and CDR2: SGHTA, FQGNSA. CDR3 amino acids: CASSPRREDMNTEAFF. The CDR3 DNA follows: TGTGCCAGCAGCCCTCGCAGGGAGGATATGAACACTGAAGCTTTCTTT.

This clonotype was seen a few times. The V and J genes are TRBV29-1 and TRBJ1-2; maybe TRBD1 (5 bases). The germline V gene encodes CDR1 SQVTM and CDR2 ANQGSEA. With 3 bases removed from V and 4 bases from J, the gap between germline ends came to 12 bases. The CDR3 covers 13 residues. This CDR3 reads CSVEWGPSYGYTF. The DNA of the CDR3 is TGCAGCGTTGAGTGGGGACCGTCCTATGGCTACACCTTC. Full variable domain (rest looked up from reference TRBV29-1 and TRBJ1-2): SAVISQKPSRDICQRGTSLTIQCQVDSQVTMMFWYRQQPGQSLTLIATANQGSEATYESGFVIDKFPISRPNLTFSTLTVSNMSPEDSSIYLCSVEWGPSYGYTFGSGTRLTVV.

This clonotype was recorded many times. The genes are TRBV10-3 and TRBJ2-1; 9 positions match TRBD2. Germline lookup yields CDR1 ENHRY and CDR2 SYGVKD. The CDR3 has 15 amino acids. With V trimmed by 0 bases and J by 5 bases, 2 bases remained unmatched. The CDR3 coding sequence is TGTGCCATCAGTGAGTCCGGGACTAGCAACAATGAGCAGTTCTTC. As protein: CAISESGTSNNEQFF.

This clonotype was found many times. V is TRBV14 and J is TRBJ1-2; D remains unclear. This CDR3 contains 12 residues. The germline V gene encodes CDR1 SGHDN and CDR2 FVKESK. V was cut by 1 base and J by 8 bases, with 8 bases left in between. The DNA for the CDR3 is TGTGCCAGCAGCCAAGCGGCGGGAGGCTACACCTTC. The encoded protein is CASSQAAGGYTF.

The chain is built from TRBV12-3 or TRBV12-4 and TRBJ1-6; 7 bases align to TRBD1. The CDR3 covers 16 residues. V was clipped by 5 bases and J by 6 bases; unmatched bases: 10. DNA for the CDR3: TGTGCCAGCAGTCCAGACAGGGCTAGACTTAATTCACCCCTCCACTTT. It yields the protein CASSPDRARLNSPLHF.

This clonotype was detected ten times or more. The chain joins TRBV7-3 to TRBJ1-4, with 7 bases matching TRBD1. Looked up from germline, CDR1 is SGHTA and CDR2 is FQGTGA. V shed 4 bases, J shed 2 bases, and the junction held 4 bases outside the gene matches. This CDR3 is 15 amino acids long. CDR3 residues: CASSSTGSTNEKLFF. The CDR3 bases are TGTGCCAGCAGCTCGACAGGGAGCACTAATGAAAAACTGTTTTTT. The complete variable domain, with remaining parts taken from reference TRBV7-3 and TRBJ1-4, reads GAGVSQTPSNKVTEKGKYVELRCDPISGHTALYWYRQSLGQGPEFLIYFQGTGAADDSGLPNDRFFAVRPEGSVSTLKIQRTERGDSAVYLCASSSTGSTNEKLFFGSGTQLSVL.

This clonotype showed up just a few times. The chain employs TRBV4-1 and TRBJ2-1; TRBD1 is a possible D gene (6 bases). The CDR3 is made up of 16 amino acids. V was trimmed by 0 bases and J by 1 base, leaving 10 bases between them. The germline V gene has CDR1 MGHRA and CDR2 YSYEKL. The CDR3, as DNA: TGCGCCAGCAGCCAAGATAGAACAGGGTCCTACAATGAGCAGTTCTTC. Protein sequence: CASSQDRTGSYNEQFF.

This clonotype has a count of ten or more. The gene calls are TRBV7-3 and TRBJ2-5, with TRBD2 as a possible D gene (5 bases). Trimming removed 0 bases at V and 4 bases at J, with 6 bases between. This CDR3 is 13 amino acids long. Germline V gene sequence: CDR1 SGHTA, CDR2 FQGTGA. The CDR3 sequence is CASSLTRGETQYF. The CDR3 bases are TGTGCCAGCAGCTTAACACGGGGAGAGACCCAGTACTTC.